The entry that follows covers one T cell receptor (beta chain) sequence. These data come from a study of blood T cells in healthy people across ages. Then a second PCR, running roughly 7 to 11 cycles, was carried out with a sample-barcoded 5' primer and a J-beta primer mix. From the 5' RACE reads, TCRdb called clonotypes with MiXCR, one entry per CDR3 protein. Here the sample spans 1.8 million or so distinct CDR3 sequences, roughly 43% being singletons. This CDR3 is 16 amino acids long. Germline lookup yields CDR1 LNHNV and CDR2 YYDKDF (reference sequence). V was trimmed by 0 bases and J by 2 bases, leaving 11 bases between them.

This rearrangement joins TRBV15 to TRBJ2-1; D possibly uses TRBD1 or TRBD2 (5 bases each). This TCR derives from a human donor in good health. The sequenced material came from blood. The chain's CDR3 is CATSRDPRDPYNEQFF. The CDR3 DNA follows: TGTGCCACCAGCAGAGATCCCAGGGACCCCTACAATGAGCAGTTCTTC.